This passage covers 6 T cell receptor beta chains from one sample sequenced in a study of blood T cell repertoires in COVID-19. Sequencing used immunoSEQ multiplex PCR; TCRdb keeps in-frame clones, though not all of them. The sample has more than 85,000 clones, about 80% seen once. The sequencing input was peripheral blood. Receptor source: a man aged 65-85 years with acute or convalescent COVID-19.

In this sample, this clone turned up a few times. This chain links TRBV18 with TRBJ2-1; 11 positions match TRBD2. Germline CDR1 reads KGHSH; CDR2 reads LQKENI. Losses at the gene ends were 0 bases for V and 8 bases for J; bases not matched to a gene: 3. The length of the CDR3 is 15 residues. The CDR3 loop reads CASSPPTSGKDEQFF. For the CDR3, the DNA is TGTGCCAGCTCACCACCGACTAGCGGGAAGGATGAGCAGTTCTTC.

This clone appeared once. The V and J genes are TRBV7-3 and TRBJ2-3; 7 bases align to TRBD2. CDR3 length equals 16 residues. The ends lost 3 bases at V and 6 bases at J; junction bases unmatched: 12. In germline, CDR1 is SGHTA, CDR2 FQGTGA. Here the CDR3 reads CASSFIPSGALDTQYF. In DNA form, the CDR3 reads TGTGCCAGCAGCTTTATCCCCAGCGGGGCCCTCGATACGCAGTATTTT.

The chain uses TRBV28 and TRBJ1-5; D might be TRBD1 (5 bases). Germline CDR1 reads MDHEN; CDR2 reads SYDVKM. V lost 2 bases to trimming and J lost 2 bases, with 10 bases between them. The CDR3 is made up of 15 amino acids. The CDR3: CASSLVGAGNQPQHF. CDR3 DNA sequence: TGTGCCAGCAGTTTAGTAGGGGCGGGCAATCAGCCCCAGCATTTT.

The chain carries TRBV6-5 and TRBJ2-1; D is uncertain. This CDR3 region has 12 residues. V was pared by 6 bases and J by 7 bases, with 10 bases between. Germline V gene sequence: CDR1 MNHEY, CDR2 SVGAGI. The CDR3 nucleotides read TGTGCCAGCAGACCAGCGTGGAATGAGCAGTTCTTC. This codes for CASRPAWNEQFF.

The chain uses TRBV3-1 (or the pseudogene TRBV3-2) and TRBJ2-7; tentatively, D is TRBD2 (5 bases). Trimming removed 1 base at V and 6 bases at J, with 7 bases between. The CDR3 contains 12 residues. CDR1 is LGHDT and CDR2 is YNNKEL in the germline V gene (reference sequence). The DNA of the CDR3 is TGTGCCAGCAGCCAAGGAGGGCTCGAGCAGTACTTC. Its protein product is CASSQGGLEQYF.

This clone occurred once. The chain employs TRBV5-1 and TRBJ1-4, with unresolved D. Trimming cost V 1 base and J 0 bases, with 4 bases left between them. CDR1 and CDR2 (germline): SGHRS, YFSETQ. This CDR3 comprises 14 residues. The CDR3 sequence: CASSLTATNEKLFF. The CDR3 bases are TGCGCCAGCAGCTTGACAGCAACTAATGAAAAACTGTTTTTT.